This T cell receptor beta chain was captured in a study of cytomegalovirus exposure and HLA in healthy donors. Regarding the study as a whole: With DRB1 most and HLA-C fewest, TCR association rates differed between HLA loci in a later analysis.

PCR involved 60 Vbeta and 13 Jbeta primers. Clones were read by immunoSEQ multiplex PCR, and TCRdb kept only the in-frame ones, dropping some. This sample carries about 130,000 clones, 60% to 80% of them seen once, and the ten largest clones take under 3.5%. The CDR3 is 14 residues long. The V gene lost 6 bases and the J gene lost 7 bases, with 15 bases spanning the gap. In germline, CDR1 is MDHEN, CDR2 SYDVKM. As concerns this clone: The antigen is unknown.

Sequenced sample: PBMCs. The sequence derives from a woman between 50 and 59 years old in good health and CMV-seronegative. The chain combines TRBV28 with TRBJ1-4; possibly TRBD1 for D (6 bases). The CDR3 spells CASRNSQGFEKLFF. Written as DNA, the CDR3 is TGTGCCAGCAGGAACTCACAGGGCTTTGAAAAACTGTTTTTT.